The text below deals with one T cell receptor beta chain. Its antigen is not known. This record belongs to a study of post-analysis software for immune sequencing data. Study conclusions and caveats: Controls showed lower frequencies than patients for roughly 5 TRBV segments, and TRBV5-6, TRBV5-1 and TRBV20-1 were among these.

The TCR beta cDNA libraries carried unique molecular identifiers. TCRdb used MiXCR to reprocess the PCR reads, holding one entry per CDR3 protein. This table has about 460,000 distinct CDR3 sequences, roughly 45% appearing once. CDR3 length: 14 amino acids. CDR1 and CDR2 from the germline V gene are SGHDT and YYEEEE. The V call is TRBV5-6, the J call TRBJ2-7; possible D gene TRBD1, 5 bases. The J call is doubtful: the DNA matches TRBJ2-5 better. The specimen was blood. The origin of this receptor is a girl between 5 and 17 years old with multiple sclerosis. CDR3 residues: CASSLITKGETQYF. The CDR3 bases are TGTGCCAGCAGCTTGATCACAAAGGGGGAGACCCAGTACTTC.